This is a list of T cell receptor beta chains from one sample in a study of T cells in Graves' hyperthyroidism and ophthalmopathy. Each CDR3 protein is one row after TCRdb ran MiXCR on the multiplex PCR reads. The sample has approximately 520,000 distinct CDR3 sequences; 20% to 25% are singletons. Sequencing input: blood. These receptors came from a man younger than 35 with Graves' hyperthyroidism. The conserved cysteine and the conserved F or W are not part of the CDR3 here. Each record gives: V gene, CDR3 protein.

V gene: TRBV12-3/TRBV12-4; CDR3 protein: ASSSYGTSGVETQY
V gene: TRBV13; CDR3 protein: ASSYPKAEKLF
V gene: TRBV7-3; CDR3 protein: ASSRIEQDNTESF
V gene: TRBV19; CDR3 protein: ASRPTLNTEAF
V gene: TRBV20-1; CDR3 protein: SAREGITEAF
V gene: TRBV6-2/TRBV6-3; CDR3 protein: ASSYSGDEYGYT
V gene: TRBV12-3/TRBV12-4; CDR3 protein: ASSLARSNQPQH
V gene: TRBV4-1; CDR3 protein: ASSQGTGGSDTQY
V gene: TRBV14; CDR3 protein: ASSGTSWTGELF
V gene: TRBV20-1; CDR3 protein: SAIPGGQVNTEAF
V gene: TRBV11-1; CDR3 protein: ASSSRVAGMNTEAF
V gene: TRBV27; CDR3 protein: ASSLRAGTSNTEAF
V gene: TRBV24-1; CDR3 protein: ATSNSYGYT
V gene: TRBV5-1; CDR3 protein: ASNSNAGSTEAF
V gene: TRBV2; CDR3 protein: ASIRATGGSNYGYT
V gene: TRBV11-2; CDR3 protein: ASSPGTGRIAIQY
V gene: TRBV27; CDR3 protein: ASSLLSSGDTYEQY
V gene: TRBV6-5; CDR3 protein: ASSYSKGVGYT
V gene: TRBV29-1; CDR3 protein: SVRDGGNQPQH
V gene: TRBV15; CDR3 protein: ATSRDWSLYEQY